This T cell receptor beta chain was profiled in a study of cytomegalovirus exposure and HLA in healthy donors. General study findings and limits: Altogether, more than 150 TCR beta chains were recorded as cytomegalovirus-associated.

Comment on this clone: The antigen is undetermined.

Researchers ran the PCR with 60 Vbeta and 13 Jbeta primers. In the source study's methods: Around 11 million shared chains were among 65 million to 85 million unique TCR beta chains counted in a later analysis. Here immunoSEQ multiplex PCR was the method, and the copy in TCRdb shows in-frame clones only, minus some. V, J and clone size reflect that table, while D and trimming were determined from the DNA. The sample holds some 140,000 clones, 72% seen once. The CDR3 runs 15 residues. Trimming removed 6 bases at V and 5 bases at J, with 17 bases between. Germline V lookup: CDR1 MGHDK, CDR2 SYGVNS. This sequence originates from a man in his forties or fifties in good health and CMV-seropositive. Material: PBMCs. The genes are TRBV25-1 and TRBJ2-1, with D perhaps matching TRBD2 (5 bases). The chain's CDR3 is CASRSSSGPDNEQFF. The CDR3, as DNA: TGTGCCAGCAGGTCTAGCAGCGGACCCGACAATGAGCAGTTCTTC.